This T cell receptor beta chain was observed in a study of T cell repertoires in cytomegalovirus infection (dated 2019 in TCRdb). Broadly, across the study: Because public TCR beta signatures pointed to carriage of CMV infection together with the matching HLA type, the HLA type of each donor mattered for the analysis.

V has 5 bases trimmed and J has 3 bases trimmed; junction bases matching no gene number 4. From a lookup of the germline V gene (reference sequence), CDR1 and CDR2 are SEHNR and FQNEAQ. Including the terminal cysteine and phenylalanine, the CDR3 comprises 15 residues. Only CDR3 DNA is held: 45 bases, read in frame from base 1. The study at large found these results: The ex vivo response was dominated by HLA-C-restricted CMV-specific TCR beta clonotypes, which also provided the single most frequent clonotype in two of eight donors. In both this cohort and an independent roughly 330-donor cohort, the cumulative frequency of public TCR beta family members distinguished carriers of CMV infection plus the relevant HLA type.

The table lists this clonotype with a few counts. This clone's antigen is unknown. Base-call qualities are not available, and no considerably larger clone is one nucleotide away. The sequencer listed for this sample is Illumina HiSeq 1500. TCRdb reran the public reads through fastp at Q25 and MiXCR, keeping productive beta chains. Duplicate CDR3 protein sequences are folded into a single record with the most common DNA and genes. The sample table contains under 150,000 distinct CDR3 sequences; only one count was recorded for roughly a quarter of them. The ten most abundant clones make up about a third of the sample.

The sequence came from a human donor in good health (CMV status not recorded). Some clones in this sample may be carry-over from other donors' samples. Here the chain combines TRBV7-9 and TRBJ2-1; 10 of the junction bases match TRBD2. The sample comprised PBMCs, sequenced either directly or after in vitro stimulation (not recorded which). The CDR3: CASSQREGIYNEQFF. The bases are TGTGCCAGCAGCCAGCGGGAGGGAATCTACAATGAGCAGTTCTTC.